These T cell receptor beta chains were read from a single sample in a study of CD8 T cells in Susac syndrome. TCRdb ran MiXCR on the immunoSEQ multiplex PCR reads and lists one entry per CDR3 protein. The data show around 130,000 distinct CDR3 sequences, with 75% to 90% seen just once and 0.5% to 0.65% held by the top ten. The sequenced material came from CD8+ T cells from PBMCs. The receptors here all came from a human donor with multiple sclerosis. Both conserved end residues are part of each CDR3. A D gene is named only where the DNA matches it firmly. Size is omitted from some rows. Given values are once, few, many or a class for expanded clones.

J: TRBJ2-5; length: 13; D: -; V: TRBV6-5; size: few; CDR3: CASRDPPEETQYF; DNA: TGTGCCAGCAGAGACCCACCTGAGGAGACCCAGTACTTC
J: TRBJ2-2; length: 16; D: TRBD1; V: TRBV6-5; size: -; CDR3: CASSYSGGQGDGELFF; DNA: TGTGCCAGCAGTTACTCGGGGGGACAGGGGGATGGGGAGCTGTTTTTT
J: TRBJ1-3; length: 17; D: -; V: TRBV20-1; size: -; CDR3: CSARDVARVDPENTIYF; DNA: TGCAGTGCTAGAGATGTCGCGAGAGTAGACCCTGAAAACACCATATATTTT
J: TRBJ2-7; length: 11; D: -; V: TRBV28; size: -; CDR3: CASSLQNEQYF; DNA: TGTGCCAGCAGTCTGCAGAACGAGCAGTACTTC
J: TRBJ1-4; length: 16; D: -; V: TRBV7-9; size: once; CDR3: CASSLGVGDQNEKLFF; DNA: TGTGCCAGCAGTTTGGGAGTGGGGGATCAGAATGAAAAACTGTTTTTT
J: TRBJ2-1; length: 17; D: TRBD2; V: TRBV4-1; size: -; CDR3: CASSPTGGAGASNEQFF; DNA: TGCGCCAGCAGCCCCACGGGGGGAGCGGGGGCTTCCAATGAGCAGTTCTTC
J: TRBJ2-7; length: 14; D: -; V: TRBV9; size: -; CDR3: CASSSSDSSYEQYF; DNA: TGTGCCAGCAGCTCCTCGGACAGTTCCTACGAGCAGTACTTC
J: TRBJ2-4; length: 16; D: TRBD2; V: TRBV9; size: -; CDR3: CASSVLFSGGKNIQYF; DNA: TGTGCCAGCAGCGTCCTCTTTAGCGGGGGCAAAAACATTCAGTACTTC
J: TRBJ2-2; length: 15; D: -; V: TRBV24-1; size: -; CDR3: CATSGAQVNTGELFF; DNA: TGTGCCACCAGTGGGGCGCAAGTGAACACCGGGGAGCTGTTTTTT
J: TRBJ1-2; length: 13; D: -; V: TRBV7-9; size: -; CDR3: CASSQMGTQGYTF; DNA: TGTGCCAGCAGCCAGATGGGGACGCAAGGCTACACCTTC
J: TRBJ2-7; length: 14; D: -; V: TRBV12-3/TRBV12-4; size: -; CDR3: CASSSRDLFGEQYF; DNA: TGTGCCAGCAGTTCCCGGGACCTTTTTGGAGAGCAGTACTTC
J: TRBJ2-1; length: 16; D: -; V: TRBV4-1; size: -; CDR3: CASSQDLYRGRDEQFF; DNA: TGCGCCAGCAGCCAAGATCTGTACAGGGGGAGGGATGAGCAGTTCTTC
J: TRBJ1-2; length: 12; D: TRBD1; V: TRBV7-9; size: -; CDR3: CASSLHSGDSAF; DNA: TGTGCCAGCAGCTTACACAGTGGGGACAGCGCCTTC
J: TRBJ2-7; length: 11; D: -; V: TRBV7-9; size: -; CDR3: CASSKAYEQYF; DNA: TGTGCCAGCAGCAAGGCCTACGAGCAGTACTTC
J: TRBJ2-3; length: 15; D: -; V: TRBV27; size: -; CDR3: CASHSQLAVTDTQYF; DNA: TGTGCCAGCCATTCTCAATTAGCGGTCACAGATACGCAGTATTTT
J: TRBJ1-5; length: 14; D: -; V: TRBV7-8; size: few; CDR3: CASSTGTDPQPQHF; DNA: TGTGCCAGCAGCACCGGGACGGACCCTCAGCCCCAGCATTTT
J: TRBJ2-3; length: 13; D: -; V: TRBV2; size: -; CDR3: CASKIMSTDTQYF; DNA: TGTGCCAGCAAAATTATGAGCACAGATACGCAGTATTTT
J: TRBJ1-6; length: 16; D: -; V: TRBV7-7; size: -; CDR3: CASSLGVSSYNSPLHF; DNA: TGTGCTAGCAGCTTAGGAGTGAGCTCCTATAATTCACCCCTCCACTTT
J: TRBJ2-1; length: 16; D: TRBD1; V: TRBV28; size: -; CDR3: CASSSRRTGQYNEQFF; DNA: TGTGCCAGCAGTTCGCGGCGGACAGGGCAATACAATGAGCAGTTCTTC
J: TRBJ1-5; length: 15; D: -; V: TRBV12-3/TRBV12-4; size: once; CDR3: CASSTTDKFNQPQHF; DNA: TGTGCCAGCAGTACTACTGATAAATTCAATCAGCCCCAGCATTTT
J: TRBJ2-2; length: 17; D: TRBD2; V: TRBV9; size: -; CDR3: CASSVALAGGFTGELFF; DNA: TGTGCCAGCAGCGTGGCCCTAGCGGGGGGATTTACCGGGGAGCTGTTTTTT
J: TRBJ1-6; length: 15; D: -; V: TRBV6-4; size: -; CDR3: CASSDSSGFNSPLHF; DNA: TGTGCCAGCAGTGACTCGTCCGGGTTTAATTCACCCCTCCACTTT
J: TRBJ1-1; length: 12; D: -; V: TRBV4-1; size: few; CDR3: CASSQGSTEAFF; DNA: TGCGCCAGCAGCCAGGGTAGCACTGAAGCTTTCTTT
J: TRBJ2-2; length: 15; D: -; V: TRBV12-3/TRBV12-4; size: -; CDR3: CASRELNRRGGELFF; DNA: TGTGCCAGCAGGGAACTAAATCGACGAGGCGGGGAGCTGTTTTTT
J: TRBJ1-5; length: 13; D: -; V: TRBV4-1; size: few; CDR3: CASSQGPNQPQHF; DNA: TGCGCCAGCAGCCAGGGGCCGAATCAGCCCCAGCATTTT
J: TRBJ1-1; length: 14; D: TRBD1; V: TRBV5-8; size: -; CDR3: CASDYDRGFPEAFF; DNA: TGTGCCAGCGATTACGACAGGGGGTTCCCTGAAGCTTTCTTT
J: TRBJ2-5; length: 15; D: TRBD1; V: TRBV20-1; size: -; CDR3: CSARDWDRALETQYF; DNA: TGCAGTGCTAGAGATTGGGACAGGGCGCTGGAGACCCAGTACTTC
J: TRBJ2-3; length: 15; D: -; V: TRBV7-9; size: -; CDR3: CASSLWGRGTDTQYF; DNA: TGTGCCAGCAGCCTCTGGGGCCGGGGCACAGATACGCAGTATTTT